This T cell receptor (beta chain) originates from a study of Ad26.COV2.S vaccination and SARS-CoV-2 variants. Method: immunoSEQ multiplex PCR; TCRdb's copy keeps in-frame clones and lacks some. The repertoire includes approximately 480,000 clones, 87% of them detected once, and around 13% sits in the top ten. Described treatment: roughly 18 received Ad26.COV2.S at low or high dose, single or two shots; roughly five received placebo; per-sample allocation not given. The samples date from day 63 after the first vaccine or placebo injection. Trimming removed 3 bases from V and 8 bases from J; junction bases left unmatched: 9. The CDR3 covers 15 residues. The germline CDR1 and CDR2 sequences are PRHDT and FYEKMQ (reference sequence).

This clonotype was sampled from a person aged 18-65 years who received the Ad26.COV2.S COVID-19 vaccine or a placebo. Sequencing was performed on peripheral blood, taken in a trial of Ad26.COV2.S vaccine versus placebo. This chain connects TRBV13 to TRBJ2-1, with 8 bases that match TRBD2. The CDR3 bases are TGTGCCAGCAGCTTCAAGCGGGAGATGGGGCATGAGCAGTTCTTC. Protein: CASSFKREMGHEQFF.